This is a list of T cell receptor beta chains from one sample in a study of T cell repertoires in cytomegalovirus infection. TCRdb re-derived calls from the reads in MiXCR, one entry per CDR3 protein. The table shows 200,000 to 300,000 distinct CDR3 sequences, with roughly 10% occurring only once. Sample: PBMCs. These receptors all come from a human donor in good health (CMV status not recorded). Some clones in this sample may be carry-over from other donors' samples. CDR3s include the opening cysteine and the closing phenylalanine or tryptophan. D genes are given only for firm matches. Expanded clones are given a class, and other clones once, few, many or no size at all.

TRBV7-6,TRBJ2-7,many,NA,TGTGCCAGCGCACTGAAGAGCTCCTACGAGCAGTACTTC,CASALKSSYEQYF
TRBV7-6,TRBJ1-5,many,NA,TGTGCCAGCAGCGGGTTTGATAGCAATCAGCCCCAGCATTTT,CASSGFDSNQPQHF
TRBV20-1,TRBJ1-2,many,TRBD1,TGCAGTGCTAGAGCCCGGGACAGCTATGGCTACACCTTC,CSARARDSYGYTF
TRBV28,TRBJ2-3,many,TRBD1,TGTGCCAGCAGCCAAAGGGACAGCCGCACAGATACGCAGTATTTT,CASSQRDSRTDTQYF
TRBV28,TRBJ1-4,many,NA,TGTGCCAGCAGTGTTAGCGGGACTAGCGAAAAACTGTTTTTT,CASSVSGTSEKLFF
TRBV28,TRBJ2-7,few,NA,TGTGCCAGCAGTTTATCCGGATTAGAGCAGTACTTC,CASSLSGLEQYF
TRBV12-3/TRBV12-4,TRBJ2-7,many,NA,TGTGCCAGCAGCCCCACAGTTACCGAGCAGTACTTC,CASSPTVTEQYF
TRBV10-3,TRBJ2-2,NA,TRBD2,TGTGCCATCAGTGCCGGGACTAGCGGGATTACCGGGGAGCTGTTTTTT,CAISAGTSGITGELFF
TRBV7-9,TRBJ2-2,many,NA,TGTGCCAGCATAGCCCGGGACCTGGGGACCGGGGAGCTGTTTTTT,CASIARDLGTGELFF
TRBV20-1,TRBJ2-7,NA,NA,TGCAGTGCTAGAGTTAGCGCTACCCTTGTAGAGCAGTACTTC,CSARVSATLVEQYF
TRBV19,TRBJ1-6,many,NA,TGTGCCAGTACCCTGGGGGGGGCGAATTCACCCCTCCACTTT,CASTLGGANSPLHF
TRBV7-2,TRBJ2-5,many,TRBD2,TGTGCCAGCAGCCCGGGACTAGCGGGGGGTGGTGAGACCCAGTACTTC,CASSPGLAGGGETQYF
TRBV9,TRBJ1-1,many,NA,TGTGCCAGCAGCGTAAAATCGTGGGATCAGGGCCAAAACACTGAAGCTTTCTTT,CASSVKSWDQGQNTEAFF
TRBV19,TRBJ1-5,NA,TRBD1,TGTGCCAGTACCTACGCAGGGGGCGAGGAGCCCCAGCATTTT,CASTYAGGEEPQHF
TRBV27,TRBJ2-2,few,NA,TGTGCCAGCAGAGGGACTCCCACCGGGGAGCTGTTTTTT,CASRGTPTGELFF
TRBV10-3,TRBJ2-5,NA,NA,TGTGCCATCGGCCGGAGTTACCAAGAGACCCAGTACTTC,CAIGRSYQETQYF
TRBV19,TRBJ1-4,few,TRBD1,TGTGCCAGTAGTACCAGACAGGGCTATAATGAAAAACTGTTTTTT,CASSTRQGYNEKLFF
TRBV7-2,TRBJ1-4,many,NA,TGTGCCAGCAGCGAGGAGGGATACGGTGAAAAACTGTTTTTT,CASSEEGYGEKLFF
TRBV29-1,TRBJ2-7,NA,TRBD2,TGCAGCGTAACCGGGACTAGCCGGGAGCAGTACTTC,CSVTGTSREQYF
TRBV7-2,TRBJ1-3,few,NA,TGTGCCAGCAGCGCCTTCGGACAGAGCTCTGGAAACACCATATATTTT,CASSAFGQSSGNTIYF
TRBV7-2,TRBJ2-7,many,TRBD2,TGTGCCAGCAGCCGGGGACTAACCTACGAGCAGTACTTC,CASSRGLTYEQYF
TRBV2,TRBJ1-1,many,NA,TGTGCCAGCACGACCCGGGACACTGAAGCTTTCTTT,CASTTRDTEAFF
TRBV7-2,TRBJ2-3,NA,NA,TGTGCCAGCAAAACCCCAGCCACAGATACGCAGTATTTT,CASKTPATDTQYF
TRBV20-1,TRBJ2-5,NA,TRBD2,TGCAGTGCGATCAGACTAGCGGGAGGTTACCAAGAGACCCAGTACTTC,CSAIRLAGGYQETQYF
TRBV5-8,TRBJ1-1,NA,NA,TGTGCCAGCAGCATGGGGCCGGGGCCGGCTGACACTGAAGCTTTCTTT,CASSMGPGPADTEAFF
TRBV29-1,TRBJ2-7,many,NA,TGCAGCGTTGAACCTTATGAATCCCGGGCCAACCCTTCAAGCTCCTACGAGCAGTACTTC,CSVEPYESRANPSSSYEQYF
TRBV7-2,TRBJ1-5,many,TRBD1,TGTGCCAGCAGCTCGGGACAGGGATTAAGTCAGCCCCAGCATTTT,CASSSGQGLSQPQHF
TRBV7-2,TRBJ2-3,many,NA,TGTGCCAGCAGCTTAGCGCTTGGGGTGGTAAGCGCAGATACGCAGTATTTT,CASSLALGVVSADTQYF
TRBV15,TRBJ2-2,NA,TRBD2,TGTGCCACCGGCGTTCCTCCGGGGGGATCGAACACCGGGGAGCTGTTTTTT,CATGVPPGGSNTGELFF
TRBV29-1,TRBJ1-2,NA,TRBD1,TGCAGCGCCCTGACAGGGGGGGTAGGTGGCTACACCTTC,CSALTGGVGGYTF
TRBV12-3/TRBV12-4,TRBJ2-7,many,NA,TGTGCCAGCAGCCCCGGGACCGCTGCCTACGAGCAGTACTTC,CASSPGTAAYEQYF
TRBV20-1,TRBJ2-1,NA,NA,TGCAGTGCTCAGGACAGTTTAATGAATGAGCAGTTCTTC,CSAQDSLMNEQFF